This is a list of T cell receptor beta chains from one sample in a study of cytomegalovirus exposure and HLA in healthy donors. Produced via immunoSEQ multiplex PCR; TCRdb's table is partial and in-frame only. The sample includes 90,000 or so clones, approximately 71% of them seen just once. The sample comprised PBMCs. Receptors were obtained from a woman younger than 35 in good health and CMV-seropositive. The CDR3 runs from the conserved cysteine through the conserved F or W. Fields, in order: J gene, clone size, D gene, V gene, CDR3 DNA, CDR3 protein. D genes are given only for firm matches. Clone sizes are given selectively: once, few, many, or a class where the clone is expanded.

j_gene: TRBJ1-5
abundance: .
d_gene: TRBD1
v_gene: TRBV19
CDR3nt: TGTGCCAGTAGTGTCACCCGGGACAGGGGCTATCAGCCCCAGCATTTT
CDR3aa: CASSVTRDRGYQPQHF

j_gene: TRBJ1-1
abundance: few
d_gene: .
v_gene: TRBV19
CDR3nt: TGTGCCAGTAGGCCGGGACTCCTCAACACTGAAGCTTTCTTT
CDR3aa: CASRPGLLNTEAFF

j_gene: TRBJ2-1
abundance: .
d_gene: TRBD2
v_gene: TRBV20-1
CDR3nt: TGCAGCGGGGGGGGCTTAGATGAGCAGTTCTTC
CDR3aa: CSGGGLDEQFF

j_gene: TRBJ1-1
abundance: .
d_gene: .
v_gene: TRBV6-6
CDR3nt: TGTGCCAGCAGCGCTACAGTCAACACTGAAGCTTTCTTT
CDR3aa: CASSATVNTEAFF

j_gene: TRBJ2-7
abundance: few
d_gene: .
v_gene: TRBV14
CDR3nt: TGTGCCAGCAGCCAAGGTAGGGGGTTGAGCTCCTACGAGCAGTACTTC
CDR3aa: CASSQGRGLSSYEQYF

j_gene: TRBJ2-1
abundance: once
d_gene: TRBD2
v_gene: TRBV13
CDR3nt: TGTGCCAGCAGTTTAAGGCGGACTAGCGGGAGAAGTGAGCAGTTCTTC
CDR3aa: CASSLRRTSGRSEQFF

j_gene: TRBJ2-7
abundance: few
d_gene: .
v_gene: TRBV2
CDR3nt: TGTGCCAGCAGTCTGAGTCGATCCTACGAGCAGTACTTC
CDR3aa: CASSLSRSYEQYF

j_gene: TRBJ2-7
abundance: .
d_gene: .
v_gene: TRBV7-9
CDR3nt: TGTGCCAGCAGCTTCCGGGACATAGTCACCTACGAGCAGTACTTC
CDR3aa: CASSFRDIVTYEQYF

j_gene: TRBJ2-1
abundance: .
d_gene: TRBD2
v_gene: TRBV14
CDR3nt: TGTGCCAGCAGCCAAGCCCTAGCGGGAGGGCTTGGTGAGCAGTTCTTC
CDR3aa: CASSQALAGGLGEQFF

j_gene: TRBJ2-6
abundance: .
d_gene: .
v_gene: TRBV6-1
CDR3nt: TGTGCCAGCAGTGAATCCTGGCCAGGGCCGTCTGGGGCCAACGTCCTGACTTTC
CDR3aa: CASSESWPGPSGANVLTF

j_gene: TRBJ1-4
abundance: once
d_gene: TRBD1
v_gene: TRBV7-9
CDR3nt: TGTGCCAGCAGCTTCGACAGGGGGCGGGGTGAAAAACTGTTTTTT
CDR3aa: CASSFDRGRGEKLFF

j_gene: TRBJ1-2
abundance: .
d_gene: TRBD1
v_gene: TRBV19
CDR3nt: TGTGCCTCCCGGGACAGCTTAGGGTATGGCTACACCTTC
CDR3aa: CASRDSLGYGYTF

j_gene: TRBJ1-1
abundance: .
d_gene: TRBD1
v_gene: TRBV9
CDR3nt: TGTGCCAGCAGCGTAGGAGGGGGGACAGGGAACACTGAAGCTTTCTTT
CDR3aa: CASSVGGGTGNTEAFF

j_gene: TRBJ2-3
abundance: .
d_gene: .
v_gene: TRBV5-1
CDR3nt: TGCGCCAGCAGCTTGGTCGGTCTCTCAGATACGCAGTATTTT
CDR3aa: CASSLVGLSDTQYF

j_gene: TRBJ2-1
abundance: .
d_gene: TRBD2
v_gene: TRBV6-4
CDR3nt: TGTGCCAGCAGTGCACCCGCCGGGGGGATCAATGAGCAGTTCTTC
CDR3aa: CASSAPAGGINEQFF

j_gene: TRBJ2-7
abundance: .
d_gene: TRBD1
v_gene: TRBV7-8
CDR3nt: TGTGCCAGCAGCTTACGCCCGACAGGGGCTAAATCCTACGAGCAGTACTTC
CDR3aa: CASSLRPTGAKSYEQYF

j_gene: TRBJ1-5
abundance: .
d_gene: TRBD1
v_gene: TRBV28
CDR3nt: TGTGCCAGCAGTTCACCGGGACAGGGGGCGGTTGGTCGCAATCAGCCCCAGCATTTT
CDR3aa: CASSSPGQGAVGRNQPQHF

j_gene: TRBJ1-1
abundance: once
d_gene: .
v_gene: TRBV20-1
CDR3nt: TGCAGTGCTCTAGCCTACACTGAAGCTTTCTTT
CDR3aa: CSALAYTEAFF

j_gene: TRBJ2-1
abundance: .
d_gene: TRBD1
v_gene: TRBV18
CDR3nt: TGTGCCAGCTCACTGACAGGGCAGATAAATGAGCAGTTCTTC
CDR3aa: CASSLTGQINEQFF

j_gene: TRBJ2-1
abundance: once
d_gene: TRBD2
v_gene: TRBV11-2
CDR3nt: TGTGCCAGCAGCCTCGGGACTAGCCCCTCCTACAATGAGCAGTTCTTC
CDR3aa: CASSLGTSPSYNEQFF

j_gene: TRBJ2-5
abundance: .
d_gene: .
v_gene: TRBV19
CDR3nt: TGTGCCAGTAGTACCCCCGCGGAGGGAAGCCAAGAGACCCAGTACTTC
CDR3aa: CASSTPAEGSQETQYF

j_gene: TRBJ2-7
abundance: once
d_gene: .
v_gene: TRBV4-2
CDR3nt: TGTGCCAGCAGCCAAGGCAGAGCAGGTCGCGAGCAGTACTTC
CDR3aa: CASSQGRAGREQYF

j_gene: TRBJ2-1
abundance: .
d_gene: .
v_gene: TRBV21-1
CDR3nt: TGTGCCAGCAGCAGGGGGACAGGGGAGAAGAATGAGCAGTTCTTC
CDR3aa: CASSRGTGEKNEQFF

j_gene: TRBJ2-1
abundance: .
d_gene: TRBD2
v_gene: TRBV7-9
CDR3nt: TGTGCCAGCAGCTTTATGCCGAGCGGGGACAATGAGCAGTTCTTC
CDR3aa: CASSFMPSGDNEQFF

j_gene: TRBJ2-7
abundance: .
d_gene: TRBD2
v_gene: TRBV11-2
CDR3nt: TGTGCCAGCAGCGGGCCAGGGACTAGCGGCTACGAGCAGTACTTC
CDR3aa: CASSGPGTSGYEQYF

j_gene: TRBJ2-1
abundance: few
d_gene: TRBD2
v_gene: TRBV27
CDR3nt: TGTGCCAGCAGTTGGGGACTAGCGGGTCCCTACAATGAGCAGTTCTTC
CDR3aa: CASSWGLAGPYNEQFF

j_gene: TRBJ2-7
abundance: .
d_gene: TRBD1
v_gene: TRBV4-3
CDR3nt: TGCGCCAGCAGCCAAACAGGGGCCTCCGAGCAGTACTTC
CDR3aa: CASSQTGASEQYF

j_gene: TRBJ1-1
abundance: once
d_gene: TRBD1
v_gene: TRBV15
CDR3nt: TGTGCCACCAGCACAGACAGGGGGGTCACTGAAGCTTTCTTT
CDR3aa: CATSTDRGVTEAFF

j_gene: TRBJ2-5
abundance: .
d_gene: TRBD1
v_gene: TRBV9
CDR3nt: TGTGCCAGCAGCCCTACAGGGGGTTGGACCCAGTACTTC
CDR3aa: CASSPTGGWTQYF

j_gene: TRBJ1-4
abundance: .
d_gene: TRBD1
v_gene: TRBV18
CDR3nt: TGTGCCAGCTCACCCATAGGGACAGGTACTGAAAAACTGTTTTTT
CDR3aa: CASSPIGTGTEKLFF

j_gene: TRBJ2-3
abundance: .
d_gene: .
v_gene: TRBV27
CDR3nt: TGTGCCAGCAGTCCAACAGTCTCCAGCACAGATACGCAGTATTTT
CDR3aa: CASSPTVSSTDTQYF

j_gene: TRBJ2-2
abundance: once
d_gene: .
v_gene: TRBV14
CDR3nt: TGTGCCAGCAGCCGGGACTCCGCGAACACCGGGGAGCTGTTTTTT
CDR3aa: CASSRDSANTGELFF

j_gene: TRBJ2-7
abundance: once
d_gene: TRBD1
v_gene: TRBV12-5
CDR3nt: TGTGCTAGTGCCGCGGGACAGGGTTCCTACGAGCAGTACTTC
CDR3aa: CASAAGQGSYEQYF

j_gene: TRBJ1-5
abundance: .
d_gene: .
v_gene: TRBV5-6
CDR3nt: TGTGCCAGCAGCTTTCTGTCAGGGGCACATCAGCCCCAGCATTTT
CDR3aa: CASSFLSGAHQPQHF

j_gene: TRBJ1-6
abundance: .
d_gene: .
v_gene: TRBV7-3
CDR3nt: TGTGCCAGCAGTGCGGGGGGTAGCCTCCACTTT
CDR3aa: CASSAGGSLHF

j_gene: TRBJ2-4
abundance: .
d_gene: .
v_gene: TRBV7-2
CDR3nt: TGTGCCAGCAGCTTATACTTTGGAGCGGAGGGGGCAAACATTCAGTACTTC
CDR3aa: CASSLYFGAEGANIQYF